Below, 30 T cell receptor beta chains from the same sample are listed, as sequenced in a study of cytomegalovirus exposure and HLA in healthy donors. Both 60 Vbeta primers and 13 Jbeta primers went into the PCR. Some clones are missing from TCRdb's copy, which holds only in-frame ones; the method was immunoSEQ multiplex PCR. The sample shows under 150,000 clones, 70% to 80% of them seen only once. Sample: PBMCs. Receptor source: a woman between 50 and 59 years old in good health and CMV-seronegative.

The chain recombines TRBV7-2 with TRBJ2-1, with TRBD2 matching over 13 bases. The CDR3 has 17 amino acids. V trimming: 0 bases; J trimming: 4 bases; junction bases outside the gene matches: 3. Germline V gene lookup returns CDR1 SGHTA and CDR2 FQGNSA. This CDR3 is CASSLAGGLAGYNEQFF. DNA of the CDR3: TGTGCCAGCAGCTTAGCGGGGGGACTAGCGGGATACAATGAGCAGTTCTTC.

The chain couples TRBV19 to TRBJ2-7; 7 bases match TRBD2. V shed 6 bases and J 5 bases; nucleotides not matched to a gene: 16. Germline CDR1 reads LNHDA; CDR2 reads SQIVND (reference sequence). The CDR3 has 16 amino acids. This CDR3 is CASSATMGGFFNEQYF. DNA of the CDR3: TGTGCCAGTAGCGCTACAATGGGGGGGTTTTTCAACGAGCAGTACTTC.

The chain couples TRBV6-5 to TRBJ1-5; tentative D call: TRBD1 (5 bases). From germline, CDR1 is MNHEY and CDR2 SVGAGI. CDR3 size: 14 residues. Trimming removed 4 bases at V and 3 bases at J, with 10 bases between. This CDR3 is CASSSPGVNQPQHF. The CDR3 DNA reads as TGTGCCAGCAGTTCCCCGGGGGTCAATCAGCCCCAGCATTTT.

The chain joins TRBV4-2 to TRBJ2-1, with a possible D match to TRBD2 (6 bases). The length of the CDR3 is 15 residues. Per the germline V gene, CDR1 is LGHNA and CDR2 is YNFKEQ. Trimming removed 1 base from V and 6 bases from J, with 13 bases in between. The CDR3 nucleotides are TGTGCCAGCAGCCAAGTGGCGGGAAGGTTCAATGAGCAGTTCTTC. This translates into CASSQVAGRFNEQFF.

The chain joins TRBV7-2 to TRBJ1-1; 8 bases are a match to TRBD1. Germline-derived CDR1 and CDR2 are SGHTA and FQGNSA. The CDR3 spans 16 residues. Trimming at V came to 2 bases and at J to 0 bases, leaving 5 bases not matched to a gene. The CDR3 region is CASSLQGAGMNTEAFF. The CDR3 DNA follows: TGTGCCAGCAGCTTACAGGGGGCCGGGATGAACACTGAAGCTTTCTTT.

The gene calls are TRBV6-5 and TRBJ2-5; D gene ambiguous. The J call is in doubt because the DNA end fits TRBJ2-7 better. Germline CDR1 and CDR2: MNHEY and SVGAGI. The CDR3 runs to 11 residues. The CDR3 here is CASSYLYEQYF. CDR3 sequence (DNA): TGTGCCAGCAGTTACCTCTACGAGCAGTACTTC.

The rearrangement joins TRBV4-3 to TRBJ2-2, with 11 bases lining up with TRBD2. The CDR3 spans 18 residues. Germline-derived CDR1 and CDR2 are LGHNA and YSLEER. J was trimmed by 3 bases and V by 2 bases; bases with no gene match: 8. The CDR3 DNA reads TGCGCCAGCAGCCAAAACCCTAGCGGGAGGAAGGACACCGGGGAGCTGTTTTTT. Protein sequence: CASSQNPSGRKDTGELFF.

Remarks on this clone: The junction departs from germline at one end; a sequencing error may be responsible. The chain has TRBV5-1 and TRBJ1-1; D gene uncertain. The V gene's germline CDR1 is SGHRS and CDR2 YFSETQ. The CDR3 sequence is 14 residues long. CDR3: CASSLATANPEAFF. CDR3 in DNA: TGCGCCAGCAGCTTGGCAACCGCGAACCCTGAAGCTTTCTTT.

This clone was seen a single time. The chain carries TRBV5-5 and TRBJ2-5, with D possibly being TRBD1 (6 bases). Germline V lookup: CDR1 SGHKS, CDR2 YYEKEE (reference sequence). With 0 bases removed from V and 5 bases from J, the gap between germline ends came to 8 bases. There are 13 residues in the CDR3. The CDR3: CASSLAGAETQYF. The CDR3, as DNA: TGTGCCAGCAGCTTGGCAGGGGCGGAGACCCAGTACTTC.

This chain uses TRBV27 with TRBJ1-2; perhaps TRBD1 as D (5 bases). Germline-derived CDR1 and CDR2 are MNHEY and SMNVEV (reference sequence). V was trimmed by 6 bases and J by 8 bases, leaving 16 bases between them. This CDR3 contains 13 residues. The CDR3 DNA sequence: TGTGCCAGCAGCTTCGCTGACAGTGCGGGCTACACCTTC. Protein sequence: CASSFADSAGYTF.

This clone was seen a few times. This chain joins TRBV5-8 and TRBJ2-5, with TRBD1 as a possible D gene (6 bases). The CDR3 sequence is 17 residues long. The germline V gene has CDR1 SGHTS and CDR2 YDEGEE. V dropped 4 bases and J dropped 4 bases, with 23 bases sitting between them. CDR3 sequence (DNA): TGTGCCAGCAGCCCGCTAAAAGTCGCAGGGGCGGGAGAGACCCAGTACTTC. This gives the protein CASSPLKVAGAGETQYF.

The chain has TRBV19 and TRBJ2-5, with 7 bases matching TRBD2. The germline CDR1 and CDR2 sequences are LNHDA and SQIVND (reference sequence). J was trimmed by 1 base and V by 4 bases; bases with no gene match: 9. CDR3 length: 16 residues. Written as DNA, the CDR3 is TGTGCCAGTAGTAAGACTAGCTGGGGTCGCCAAGAGACCCAGTACTTC. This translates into CASSKTSWGRQETQYF.

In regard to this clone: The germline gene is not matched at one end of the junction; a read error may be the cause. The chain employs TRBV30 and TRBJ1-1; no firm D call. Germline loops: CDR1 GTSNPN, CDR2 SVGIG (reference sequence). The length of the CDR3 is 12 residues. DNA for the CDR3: TGTTCCTGGAGTGTGGCCCGGGAGGGAGCTTTCTTT. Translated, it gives CSWSVAREGAFF.

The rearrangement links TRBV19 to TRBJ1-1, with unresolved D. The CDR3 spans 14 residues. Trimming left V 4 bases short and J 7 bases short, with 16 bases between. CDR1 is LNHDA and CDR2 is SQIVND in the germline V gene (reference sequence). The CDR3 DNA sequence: TGTGCCAGTAGTAGGAAAAGGGTGGAGGGTGAAGCTTTCTTT. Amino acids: CASSRKRVEGEAFF.

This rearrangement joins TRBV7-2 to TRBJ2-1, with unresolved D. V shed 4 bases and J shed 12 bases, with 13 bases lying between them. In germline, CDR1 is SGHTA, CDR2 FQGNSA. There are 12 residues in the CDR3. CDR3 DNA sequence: TGTGCCAGCAGCTCCCTCACATTGTGGCAGTTCTTC. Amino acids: CASSSLTLWQFF.

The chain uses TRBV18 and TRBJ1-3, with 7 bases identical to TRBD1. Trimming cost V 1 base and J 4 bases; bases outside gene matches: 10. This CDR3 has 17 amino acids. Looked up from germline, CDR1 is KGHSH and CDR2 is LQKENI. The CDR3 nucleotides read TGTGCCAGCTCACCACTGGCAGGGGGTCCCGCCGGAAACACCATATATTTT. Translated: CASSPLAGGPAGNTIYF.

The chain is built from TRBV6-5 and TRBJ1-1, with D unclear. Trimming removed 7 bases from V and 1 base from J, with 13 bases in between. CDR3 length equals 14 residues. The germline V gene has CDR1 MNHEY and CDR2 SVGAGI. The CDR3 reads CASKNAGRNTEAFF. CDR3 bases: TGTGCCAGCAAAAACGCGGGCAGGAACACTGAAGCTTTCTTT.

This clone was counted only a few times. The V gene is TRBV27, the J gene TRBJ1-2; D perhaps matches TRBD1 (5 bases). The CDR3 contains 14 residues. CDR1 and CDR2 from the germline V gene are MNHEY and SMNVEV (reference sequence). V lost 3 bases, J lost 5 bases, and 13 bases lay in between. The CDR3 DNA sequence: TGTGCCAGCAGTTTTGCGGGGGGGAGATATGGCTACACCTTC. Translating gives CASSFAGGRYGYTF.

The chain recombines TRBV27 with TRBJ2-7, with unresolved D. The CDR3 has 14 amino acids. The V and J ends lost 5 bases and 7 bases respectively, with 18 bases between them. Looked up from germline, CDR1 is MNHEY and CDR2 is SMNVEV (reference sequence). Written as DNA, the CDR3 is TGTGCCAGCAGTCACACCGTGAGAGGAGAGGAGCAGTACTTC. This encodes CASSHTVRGEEQYF.

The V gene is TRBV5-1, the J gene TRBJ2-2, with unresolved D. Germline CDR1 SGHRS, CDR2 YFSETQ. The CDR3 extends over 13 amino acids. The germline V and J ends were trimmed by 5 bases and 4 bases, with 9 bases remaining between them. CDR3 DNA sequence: TGCGCCAGCAGGCCTACGCTCACCGGGGAGCTGTTTTTT. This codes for CASRPTLTGELFF. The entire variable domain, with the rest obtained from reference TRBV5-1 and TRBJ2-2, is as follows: KAGVTQTPRYLIKTRGQQVTLSCSPISGHRSVSWYQQTPGQGLQFLFEYFSETQRNKGNFPGRFSGRQFSNSRSEMNVSTLELGDSALYLCASRPTLTGELFFGEGSRLTVL.

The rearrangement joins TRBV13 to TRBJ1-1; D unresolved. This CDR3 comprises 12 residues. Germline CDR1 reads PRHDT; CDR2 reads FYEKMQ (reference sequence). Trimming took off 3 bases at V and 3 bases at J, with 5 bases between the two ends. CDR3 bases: TGTGCCAGCAGCTTCGAGTACACTGAAGCTTTCTTT. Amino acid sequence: CASSFEYTEAFF.

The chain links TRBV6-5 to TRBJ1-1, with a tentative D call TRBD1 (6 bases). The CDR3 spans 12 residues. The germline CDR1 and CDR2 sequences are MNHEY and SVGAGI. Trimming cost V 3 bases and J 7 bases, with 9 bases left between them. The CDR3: CASSYTTGEAFF. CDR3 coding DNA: TGTGCCAGCAGTTATACGACAGGTGAAGCTTTCTTT.

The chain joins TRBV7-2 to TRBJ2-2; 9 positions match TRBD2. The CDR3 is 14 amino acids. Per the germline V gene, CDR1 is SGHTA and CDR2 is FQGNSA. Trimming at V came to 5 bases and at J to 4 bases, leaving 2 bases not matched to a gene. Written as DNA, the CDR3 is TGTGCCAGCAGCCAACTAGCGGGCACCGGGGAGCTGTTTTTT. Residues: CASSQLAGTGELFF.

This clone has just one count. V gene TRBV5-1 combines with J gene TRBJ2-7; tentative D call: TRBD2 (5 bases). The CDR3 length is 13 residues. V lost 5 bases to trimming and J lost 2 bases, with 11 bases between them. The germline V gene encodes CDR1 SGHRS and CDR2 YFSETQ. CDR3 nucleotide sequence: TGCGCCAGCAGAAGGGAGATCACCTACGAGCAGTACTTC. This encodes CASRREITYEQYF.

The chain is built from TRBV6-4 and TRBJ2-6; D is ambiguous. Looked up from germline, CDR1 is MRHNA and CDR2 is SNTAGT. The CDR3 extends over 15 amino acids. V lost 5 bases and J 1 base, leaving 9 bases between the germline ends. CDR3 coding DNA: TGTGCCAGCAGTAAAACACAGTCTGGGGCCAACGTCCTGACTTTC. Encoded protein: CASSKTQSGANVLTF.

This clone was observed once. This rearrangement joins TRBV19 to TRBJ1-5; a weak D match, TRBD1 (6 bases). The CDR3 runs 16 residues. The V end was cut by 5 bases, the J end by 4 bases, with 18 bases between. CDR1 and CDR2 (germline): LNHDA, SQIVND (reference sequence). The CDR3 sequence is CASSPEDRRSNQPQHF. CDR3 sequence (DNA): TGTGCCAGTAGTCCGGAAGACAGGAGAAGTAATCAGCCCCAGCATTTT.

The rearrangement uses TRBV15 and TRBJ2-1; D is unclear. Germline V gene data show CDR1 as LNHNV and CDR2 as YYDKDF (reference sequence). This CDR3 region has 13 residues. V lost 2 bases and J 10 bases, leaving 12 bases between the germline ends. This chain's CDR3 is CATSRPLKEEQFF. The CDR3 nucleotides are TGTGCCACCAGCAGACCCCTTAAGGAGGAGCAGTTCTTC.

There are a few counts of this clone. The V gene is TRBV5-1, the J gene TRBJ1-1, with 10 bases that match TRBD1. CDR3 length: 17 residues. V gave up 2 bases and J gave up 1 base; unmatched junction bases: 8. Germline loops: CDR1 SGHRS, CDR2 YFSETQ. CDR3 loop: CASSFLRQGARNTEAFF. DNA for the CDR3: TGCGCCAGCAGCTTTTTGCGACAGGGGGCGAGGAACACTGAAGCTTTCTTT.

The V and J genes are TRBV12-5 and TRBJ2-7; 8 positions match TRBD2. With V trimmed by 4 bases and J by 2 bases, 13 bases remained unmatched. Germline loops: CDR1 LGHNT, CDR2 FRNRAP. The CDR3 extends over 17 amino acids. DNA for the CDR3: TGTGCTAGTGGTTCGGCCAGCGGGAGTAGTTGGCCCTACGAGCAGTACTTC. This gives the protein CASGSASGSSWPYEQYF.

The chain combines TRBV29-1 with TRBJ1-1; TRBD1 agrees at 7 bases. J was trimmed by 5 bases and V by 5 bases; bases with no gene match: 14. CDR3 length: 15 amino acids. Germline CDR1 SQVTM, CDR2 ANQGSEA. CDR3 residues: CSVHTLRTGRTEAFF. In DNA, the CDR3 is TGCAGCGTTCACACTCTACGGACAGGAAGAACTGAAGCTTTCTTT.